These 6 T cell receptor beta chains came from one sample sequenced in a study of technical replicates of blood from several donors. The table came from immunoSEQ multiplex PCR; TCRdb's copy has only in-frame clones and leaves some out. Counted here are approximately 29,000 clones, more than 90% occurring once; the ten biggest clones make up about 4%. Sequencing was carried out using PBMCs. Every receptor here comes from a human donor in good health. Some clones in this sample may be carry-over from other donors' samples.

By share of the sample, this clone is medium-sized. The V and J genes are TRBV2 and TRBJ2-7; 9 bases agree with TRBD2. Germline V gene sequence: CDR1 SNHLY, CDR2 FYNNEI. J lost 3 bases, V lost 7 bases, and 13 bases had no gene match. The CDR3 covers 16 residues. CDR3 residues: CASTFGLAGPGYEQYF. Here the CDR3 DNA reads TGTGCCAGCACCTTCGGGCTAGCGGGACCGGGCTACGAGCAGTACTTC. The full variable domain, completed using reference TRBV2 and TRBJ2-7, is EPEVTQTPSHQVTQMGQEVILRCVPISNHLYFYWYRQILGQKVEFLVSFYNNEISEKSEIFDDQFSVERPDGSNFTLKIRSTKLEDSAMYFCASTFGLAGPGYEQYFGPGTRLTVT.

This clone was seen once. The rearrangement joins TRBV11-1 to TRBJ2-3; 8 nucleotides match TRBD1. Germline-derived CDR1 and CDR2 are SGHAT and FQDESV (reference sequence). With 1 base clipped from V and 5 bases from J, the junction kept 11 bases outside the gene matches. This CDR3 region has 17 residues. In nucleotides, the CDR3 is TGTGCCAGCAGCTTAGAAATGATGCGACAGGGGCGAGATACGCAGTATTTT. This codes for CASSLEMMRQGRDTQYF. Drawing the rest from reference TRBV11-1 and TRBJ2-3, the complete variable domain is EAEVAQSPRYKITEKSQAVAFWCDPISGHATLYWYRQILGQGPELLVQFQDESVVDDSQLPKDRFSAERLKGVDSTLKIQPAELGDSAMYLCASSLEMMRQGRDTQYFGPGTRLTVL.

The J gene is TRBJ2-1, the V gene TRBV5-8; no firm D call. The CDR3 loop spans 11 amino acids. V lost 0 bases and J lost 9, with 4 bases in between. Germline V gene lookup returns CDR1 SGHTS and CDR2 YDEGEE. The CDR3 is CASSLGVEQFF. The CDR3 DNA reads as TGTGCCAGCAGCTTGGGAGTTGAGCAGTTCTTC.

Only a few counts were recorded for this clone. V and J are TRBV4-1 and TRBJ2-7; tentatively, D is TRBD2 (5 bases). Germline-derived CDR1 and CDR2 are MGHRA and YSYEKL. There are 14 residues in the CDR3. V was trimmed by 1 base and J by 5 bases, leaving 12 bases between them. CDR3 in amino acids: CASSQGTLRNEQYF. The CDR3 nucleotides are TGCGCCAGCAGCCAAGGGACTCTTAGGAACGAGCAGTACTTC.

V and J are TRBV19 and TRBJ1-1, with TRBD1 identical over 9 bases. Germline V gene lookup returns CDR1 LNHDA and CDR2 SQIVND (reference sequence). This CDR3 has 12 residues. The V and J ends lost 10 bases and 5 bases, in that order; junction bases with no gene match: 5. The CDR3 region is CATGTGRTEAFF. CDR3 DNA: TGTGCCACCGGGACAGGGCGAACTGAAGCTTTCTTT.

The chain carries TRBV7-9 and TRBJ1-3, with TRBD1 as a possible D gene (5 bases). This CDR3 is 14 amino acids long. Trimming pared 2 bases from V and 2 bases from J, leaving 7 bases between. The germline V gene has CDR1 SEHNR and CDR2 FQNEAQ (reference sequence). The CDR3 loop is CASSLSTAGNTIYF. In nucleotides, the CDR3 is TGTGCCAGCAGCTTATCGACAGCTGGAAACACCATATATTTT.